This T cell receptor (beta chain) originates from a study of T cell responses to AZD1222 COVID-19 vaccine (dated by TCRdb to the early 2020s). Background on the whole study: A total of 233 trial participants underwent TCR sequencing, of whom roughly 210 had received two doses of AZD1222 and around 25 had received two doses of the MenACWY control vaccine. Enrollment into the trials was organized by age into subgroups of 18-55, 56-69 and 70-plus years, and those subgroups contained approximately 160, 26 and 62 TCR-sequenced participants, respectively. Study-level results and caveats: Participants were mostly white British and included more females than males, and it was suggested by the authors that clonal diversity may have been underestimated. Vaccine-associated CD4 TCRs spanned the whole spike protein, with dominant responses in regions 160-218 and 743-854. Only five to seven AZD1222 recipients were SARS-CoV-2 seropositive at baseline, limiting conclusions about previously exposed vaccinees. A significant rise in spike-specific TCR breadth and depth was observed after two AZD1222 doses relative to day 0 and relative to MenACWY recipients. Epitopes outside the regions mutated in the B.1.351 and B.1.1.7 variants were reportedly recognized by nearly half of the unique spike-specific TCRs. In the small 56-69-year group, the increase in depth fell short of significance, most likely because of low power. Because no samples from the day 14 peak response were available, repertoires could be characterized only after the peak T cell response.

The time point label corresponds to: about 28 days (+/-7) after the second vaccine dose. AZD1222 recipients given second doses at about 4 weeks or at about 12 weeks were pooled, since spike-specific TCR depth and breadth were not found to differ between the two schedules. Samples from vaccinated people were obtained from the UK trials COV001 and COV002, which included a single-blind randomized controlled phase 2/3 trial of AZD1222 (ChAdOx1 nCoV-19) in healthy adults. For TCRbeta chain sequencing, PBMC samples from trial participants were taken at day 0 and at day 28 after the second dose. The CDR3 regions of human TCRbeta chains were analyzed by immunosequencing. Regarding the original processing steps: TCRs in the repertoires were compared against a reference library of SARS-CoV-2-specific TCRs that had been generated with the MIRA antigen-specificity platform. Breadth meant the fraction of unique TCRs that were SARS-CoV-2-associated, whereas depth meant the fraction of total T cells that were SARS-CoV-2-associated. Each spike-specific TCR was assigned to its reactive spike region and to a CD4 or CD8 class using the MIRA data. Log10-transformed breadth and depth values were compared by one-way ANOVA with Sidak's multiple comparisons tests. TCRdb obtained this table from immuneACCESS and retained in-frame rearrangements with V and J assigned. These tables miss some clones; where compared with another copy, unresolved V genes account for less than half of the shortfall, and the remainder is unexplained. The V and J calls and the clone size are those of that table, but D and trimming were determined from the DNA. The sample table holds some 150,000 clones, of which 80% to 95% were seen once. The ten largest clones take up about 3.5% of the sample.

A note on this clone: Its antigen is currently not known. No base-level quality is on record; no much larger clone is a single base apart.

Trimmed from V: 6 bases; trimmed from J: 8 bases; junction bases lacking a gene match: 8. Spanning cysteine to phenylalanine, the CDR3 consists of 13 amino acids. Only CDR3 DNA is held: 39 bases, read in frame from base 1. CDR1 and CDR2 are read off the germline V gene as MDHEN and SYDVKM. Recombination connected TRBV28 to TRBJ1-2; TRBD1 aligns with 8 central bases. The source of this sequence is an adult who received the AZD1222 COVID-19 vaccine. The sequencing here drew on peripheral blood, taken 28 days after the second AZD1222 dose. The CDR3 loop reads CASRGQVAMGYTF. The nucleotide sequence reads as follows: TGTGCCAGCAGGGGACAGGTAGCCATGGGCTACACCTTC.